The rows below give T cell receptor beta chains drawn from one sample of a study of T-cell reconstitution after alpha-beta-depleted transplantation in children. Each CDR3 protein is one row after TCRdb ran MiXCR on the PCR reads. The sample records 250,000 to 400,000 distinct CDR3 sequences, around 25% being singletons. The sample in question was PBMCs, mostly from graft donor cells, obtained 180 days after TCRalphabeta/CD19-depleted stem cell transplant. The source of these receptors is a male patient between 10 and 17 years old who had a stem cell transplant for acute lymphoblastic leukemia, so the T cells may come from the graft donor. Both conserved end residues are part of each CDR3. D genes are given only for firm matches. Clone size is shown for a subset of rows, as once, few, many or a class of expanded clone.

>-|TRBV5-1|-|TRBJ2-2
CASSLGQNTNTGELFF
TGCGCCAGCAGCCTCGGGCAGAATACGAACACCGGGGAGCTGTTTTTT
>-|TRBV20-1|few|TRBJ2-7
CSARLLARYEQYF
TGCAGTGCTAGGTTACTAGCTAGGTACGAGCAGTACTTC
>-|TRBV9|few|TRBJ1-6
CASSVDSPLHF
TGTGCCAGCAGCGTTGATTCACCCCTCCACTTT
>-|TRBV7-8|-|TRBJ1-5
CASSLAGHQPQHF
TGTGCCAGCAGCTTAGCGGGGCACCAGCCCCAGCATTTT
>TRBD1|TRBV12-3/TRBV12-4|-|TRBJ2-2
CASSGQGAGELFF
TGTGCCAGCAGCGGACAGGGGGCCGGGGAGCTGTTTTTT
>-|TRBV21-1|few|TRBJ1-5
CASSKVKSNQPQHF
TGTGCCAGCAGCAAAGTAAAGAGCAATCAGCCCCAGCATTTT
>-|TRBV12-3/TRBV12-4|-|TRBJ2-7
CASLTGFSGEQYF
TGTGCCAGCCTTACAGGGTTTTCGGGCGAGCAGTACTTC
>TRBD1|TRBV6-4|-|TRBJ2-1
CASSDSWDRGTYNEQFF
TGTGCCAGCAGTGACTCTTGGGACAGGGGTACCTACAATGAGCAGTTCTTC
>-|TRBV10-3|-|TRBJ1-1
CAISEYSNTEAFF
TGTGCCATCAGTGAGTACTCGAACACTGAAGCTTTCTTT
>-|TRBV18|-|TRBJ1-5
CASSWDIFNQPQHF
TGTGCCAGCTCATGGGACATTTTCAATCAGCCCCAGCATTTT
>-|TRBV15|few|TRBJ2-5
CATSIEGFPSETQYF
TGTGCCACCAGCATTGAGGGATTTCCCTCTGAGACCCAGTACTTC
>-|TRBV18|-|TRBJ1-2
CASSPSGVNYGYTF
TGTGCCAGCTCACCGTCAGGGGTTAACTATGGCTACACCTTC
>TRBD2|TRBV7-2|few|TRBJ2-1
CASSFYGLAGYNEQFF
TGTGCCAGCAGCTTTTATGGACTAGCGGGGTACAATGAGCAGTTCTTC
>-|TRBV6-5|few|TRBJ2-1
CASSLGGKVEQFF
TGTGCCAGCAGTTTGGGCGGGAAGGTTGAGCAGTTCTTC
>-|TRBV30|-|TRBJ2-2
CAWSVEVEAGELFF
TGTGCCTGGAGTGTAGAGGTTGAGGCCGGGGAGCTGTTTTTT
>-|TRBV7-3|-|TRBJ1-6
CASSANLGRDSPLHF
TGTGCCAGCAGCGCTAATCTCGGGAGGGATTCACCCCTCCACTTT
>-|TRBV29-1|few|TRBJ2-7
CSVEDRGLSYEQYF
TGCAGCGTTGAAGATCGGGGACTCTCCTACGAGCAGTACTTC
>TRBD2|TRBV13|-|TRBJ2-1
CASRYSPGLAAAGEQFF
TGTGCCAGCAGATACTCTCCGGGACTAGCGGCGGCGGGTGAGCAGTTCTTC
>-|TRBV12-3/TRBV12-4|-|TRBJ1-1
CASSSPGQAFEAFF
TGTGCCAGCAGTTCCCCGGGGCAGGCGTTTGAAGCTTTCTTT
>-|TRBV9|few|TRBJ1-3
CASSVGLGGTHTSISGNTIYF
TGTGCCAGCAGCGTAGGTCTTGGAGGGACACACACTTCTATCTCTGGAAACACCATATATTTT
>-|TRBV12-3/TRBV12-4|-|TRBJ2-5
CASSLPPLQETQCF
TGTGCCAGCAGTTTACCCCCCCTCCAAGAGACCCAGTGCTTC
>-|TRBV5-4|few|TRBJ2-7
CASSLDSLKYF
TGTGCCAGCAGCTTGGACAGCCTGAAGTACTTC
>-|TRBV7-3|-|TRBJ2-7
CASSLGGAVGSYEQYF
TGTGCCAGCAGCTTAGGGGGAGCAGTAGGCTCCTACGAGCAGTACTTC
>TRBD2|TRBV20-1|many|TRBJ2-5
CSARGPLGAGRRTQYF
TGCAGTGCTAGAGGACCCCTTGGAGCGGGGCGAAGGACCCAGTACTTC
>TRBD2|TRBV20-1|once|TRBJ2-7
CSASRREMFPYEQYF
TGCAGTGCTAGCCGGCGGGAGATGTTTCCCTACGAGCAGTACTTC
>TRBD2|TRBV5-1|-|TRBJ2-2
CASSLVLAGTNTGEPFF
TGCGCCAGCAGCTTGGTCCTAGCGGGGACAAACACCGGGGAGCCGTTTTTT
>TRBD1|TRBV5-1|-|TRBJ1-2
CASSGYPGQGSYTF
TGCGCCAGCAGCGGGTATCCGGGACAGGGGAGCTACACCTTC
>TRBD2|TRBV7-6|-|TRBJ2-7
CASSLAFGLAGGGEQYF
TGTGCCAGCAGCTTAGCCTTCGGACTAGCGGGAGGGGGAGAGCAGTACTTC
>-|TRBV27|-|TRBJ1-1
CASSLWASTEAFF
TGTGCCAGCAGTTTATGGGCCAGCACTGAAGCTTTCTTT
>-|TRBV24-1|few|TRBJ2-5
CATRTGGETQYF
TGTGCCACCAGGACAGGTGGAGAGACCCAGTACTTC
>TRBD2|TRBV9|few|TRBJ2-7
CASSTTGTSGSYEQYF
TGTGCCAGCAGCACGACCGGGACTAGCGGGAGCTACGAGCAGTACTTC
>TRBD1|TRBV12-3/TRBV12-4|many|TRBJ2-1
CASSPSDRKLRGQFF
TGTGCCAGCAGTCCGTCGGACAGGAAGTTGAGGGGGCAGTTCTTC
>-|TRBV5-1|few|TRBJ2-7
CASSPSLDSYEQYF
TGCGCCAGCAGCCCTTCGCTAGACTCCTACGAGCAGTACTTC
>-|TRBV5-1|few|TRBJ1-1
CASSFTPGLGAEAFF
TGCGCCAGCAGTTTTACCCCGGGCCTCGGGGCTGAAGCTTTCTTT
>TRBD2|TRBV20-1|few|TRBJ2-1
CSAPGTSGILYNEQFF
TGCAGTGCGCCCGGGACTAGCGGGATCCTCTACAATGAGCAGTTCTTC
>TRBD2|TRBV19|-|TRBJ2-5
CATTSGLRETQYF
TGTGCCACCACTAGCGGGCTCCGGGAGACCCAGTACTTC
>-|TRBV3-1|-|TRBJ2-4
CASSQGQLPIAKNIQYF
TGTGCCAGCAGCCAAGGGCAATTACCGATAGCCAAAAACATTCAGTACTTC
>TRBD2|TRBV7-9|-|TRBJ2-1
CASTAGGAYNEQFF
TGTGCCAGCACGGCGGGAGGAGCCTACAATGAGCAGTTCTTC
>-|TRBV9|many|TRBJ2-7
CASSARQSFTYEQYF
TGTGCCAGCAGCGCCCGACAGAGTTTTACTTACGAGCAGTACTTC
>-|TRBV7-2|few|TRBJ2-3
CASSRTSYTQYF
TGTGCCAGCAGCCGTACATCCTATACGCAGTATTTT
>-|TRBV13|-|TRBJ1-1
CASSTRDSEAFF
TGTGCCAGCAGCACCCGGGACTCTGAAGCTTTCTTT
>-|TRBV20-1|-|TRBJ2-6
CSASAGANVLTF
TGCAGTGCGAGCGCTGGGGCCAACGTCCTGACTTTC
>TRBD1|TRBV12-5|few|TRBJ1-1
CASGLGTGGNTEAFF
TGTGCTAGTGGTTTGGGGACAGGGGGGAACACTGAAGCTTTCTTT
>-|TRBV7-9|-|TRBJ2-7
CASSLANQGHEQYF
TGTGCCAGCAGCTTAGCAAACCAGGGCCACGAGCAGTACTTC
>-|TRBV4-1|many|TRBJ2-1
CASSQDQGRRSYNEQFF
TGCGCCAGCAGCCAAGACCAGGGACGCCGCTCCTACAATGAGCAGTTCTTC